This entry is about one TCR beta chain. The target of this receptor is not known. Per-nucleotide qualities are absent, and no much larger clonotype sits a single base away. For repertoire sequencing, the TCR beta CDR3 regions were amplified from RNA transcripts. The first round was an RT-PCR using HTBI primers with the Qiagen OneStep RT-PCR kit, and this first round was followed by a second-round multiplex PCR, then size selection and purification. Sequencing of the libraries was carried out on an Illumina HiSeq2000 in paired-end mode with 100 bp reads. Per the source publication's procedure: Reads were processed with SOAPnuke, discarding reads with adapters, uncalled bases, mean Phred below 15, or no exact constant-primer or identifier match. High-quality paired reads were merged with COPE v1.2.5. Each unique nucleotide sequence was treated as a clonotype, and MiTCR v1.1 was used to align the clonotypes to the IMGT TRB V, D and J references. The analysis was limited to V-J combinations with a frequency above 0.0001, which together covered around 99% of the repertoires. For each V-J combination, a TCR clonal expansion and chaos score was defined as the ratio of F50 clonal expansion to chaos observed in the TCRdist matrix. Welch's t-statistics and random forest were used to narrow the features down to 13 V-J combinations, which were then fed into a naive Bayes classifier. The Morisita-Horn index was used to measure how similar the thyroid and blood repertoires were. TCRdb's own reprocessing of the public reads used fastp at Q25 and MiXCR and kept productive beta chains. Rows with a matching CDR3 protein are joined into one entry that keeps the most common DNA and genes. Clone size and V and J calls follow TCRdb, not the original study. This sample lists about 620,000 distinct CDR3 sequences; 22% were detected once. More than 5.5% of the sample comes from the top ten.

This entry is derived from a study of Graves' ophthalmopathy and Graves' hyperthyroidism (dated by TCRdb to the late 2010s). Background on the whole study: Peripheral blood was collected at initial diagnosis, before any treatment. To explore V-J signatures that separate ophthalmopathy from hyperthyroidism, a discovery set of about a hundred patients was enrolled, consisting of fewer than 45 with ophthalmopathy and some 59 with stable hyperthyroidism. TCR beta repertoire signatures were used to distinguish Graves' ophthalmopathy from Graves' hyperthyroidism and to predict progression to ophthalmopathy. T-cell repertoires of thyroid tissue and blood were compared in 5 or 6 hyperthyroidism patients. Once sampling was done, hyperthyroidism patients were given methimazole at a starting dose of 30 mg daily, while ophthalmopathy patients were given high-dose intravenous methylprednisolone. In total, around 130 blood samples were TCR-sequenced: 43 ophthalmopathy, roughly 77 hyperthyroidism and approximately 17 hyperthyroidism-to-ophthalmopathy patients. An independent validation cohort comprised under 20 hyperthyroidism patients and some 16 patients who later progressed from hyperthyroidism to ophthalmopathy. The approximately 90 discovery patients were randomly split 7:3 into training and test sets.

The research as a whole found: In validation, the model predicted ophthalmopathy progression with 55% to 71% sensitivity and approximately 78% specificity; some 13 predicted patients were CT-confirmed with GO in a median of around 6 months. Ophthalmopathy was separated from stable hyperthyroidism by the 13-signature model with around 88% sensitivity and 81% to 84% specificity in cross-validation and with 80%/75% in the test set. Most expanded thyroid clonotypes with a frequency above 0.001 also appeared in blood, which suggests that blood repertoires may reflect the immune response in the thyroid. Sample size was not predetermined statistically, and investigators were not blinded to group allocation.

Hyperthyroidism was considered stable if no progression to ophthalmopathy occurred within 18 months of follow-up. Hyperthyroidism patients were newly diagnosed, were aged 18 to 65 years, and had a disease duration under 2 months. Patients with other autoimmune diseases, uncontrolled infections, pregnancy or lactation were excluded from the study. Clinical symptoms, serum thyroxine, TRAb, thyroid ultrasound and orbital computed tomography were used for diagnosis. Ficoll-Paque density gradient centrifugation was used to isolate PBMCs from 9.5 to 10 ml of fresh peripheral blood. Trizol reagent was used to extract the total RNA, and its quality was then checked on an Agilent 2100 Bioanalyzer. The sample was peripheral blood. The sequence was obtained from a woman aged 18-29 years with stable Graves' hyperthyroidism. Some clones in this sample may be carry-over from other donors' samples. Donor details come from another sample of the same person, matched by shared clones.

The DNA sequence is as follows: TGTGCCAGTAGCCCCGGGACAGTGGGCTCCTACGAGCAGTACTTC. The encoded protein is CASSPGTVGSYEQYF. Rearrangement joined TRBV19 to TRBJ2-7, and TRBD1 matches 7 of the central bases. Compared with germline, V lacks 6 bases and J lacks 0 bases; bases without a gene match: 8. The cysteine opens and the phenylalanine closes a CDR3 of 15 amino acids. The only DNA kept is the CDR3, 45 bases in frame from the first base. From a lookup of the germline V gene (reference sequence), CDR1 and CDR2 are LNHDA and SQIVND.